These 27 T cell receptor beta chains share one sample of origin, sequenced in a study of T cell responses to AZD1222 COVID-19 vaccine. Profiling relied on immunoSEQ multiplex PCR, and the TCRdb table lists in-frame clones only, not all of them. The sample contains 78,000 or so clones, about 87% of which appear only once. The sample in question was peripheral blood, obtained on day 0 of AZD1222 vaccination. The receptors here all came from an adult in good health.

This rearrangement joins TRBV5-4 to TRBJ2-5; TRBD2 matches at 8 bases. Germline V gene data show CDR1 as SGHNT and CDR2 as YYREEE (reference sequence). There are 14 residues in the CDR3. In DNA, the CDR3 is TGTGCTTGCACCCCTGCGGGGGGCCAAGAGACCCAGTACTTC. It translates to CACTPAGGQETQYF.

The V and J genes are TRBV29-1 and TRBJ1-4, with a possible D match to TRBD1 (5 bases). This CDR3 has 13 residues. Germline CDR1 and CDR2: SQVTM and ANQGSEA. The ends were cut back, 6 bases at V and 5 bases at J, with 13 bases in the middle. The CDR3 sequence: CSVKQEENEKLFF. In DNA form, the CDR3 reads TGCAGCGTCAAACAGGAGGAGAATGAAAAACTGTTTTTT.

This sequence joins TRBV19 and TRBJ1-1; D is uncertain. Germline V gene lookup returns CDR1 LNHDA and CDR2 SQIVND (reference sequence). Trimming shortened V by 1 base and J by 1 base, and 7 bases separated the two germline ends. CDR3 length: 14 residues. This CDR3 reads CASSIALSNTEAFF. In DNA form, the CDR3 reads TGTGCCAGTAGTATAGCACTGTCGAACACTGAAGCTTTCTTT.

This clone was picked up one time. The rearrangement uses TRBV2 and TRBJ2-1; TRBD2 matches at 9 bases. Losses at the gene ends were 4 bases for V and 3 bases for J; bases not matched to a gene: 7. From germline, CDR1 is SNHLY and CDR2 FYNNEI. This CDR3 has 16 amino acids. CDR3 DNA sequence: TGTGCCAGCAGTGGCCGCGGGAGGGCCGACTACAATGAGCAGTTCTTC. Translating it yields CASSGRGRADYNEQFF.

This clone was observed once. The V call is TRBV5-4, the J call TRBJ2-1; 7 bases agree with TRBD1. There are 15 residues in the CDR3. Germline V CDR1 and CDR2: SGHNT, YYREEE (reference sequence). The ends lost 4 bases at V and 0 bases at J; junction bases unmatched: 4. CDR3 in amino acids: CASSSRDSSYNEQFF. CDR3 nucleotides: TGTGCCAGCAGCAGCCGGGACAGCTCCTACAATGAGCAGTTCTTC. Full variable domain (outside the CDR3, taken from reference TRBV5-4 and TRBJ2-1): ETGVTQSPTHLIKTRGQQVTLRCSSQSGHNTVSWYQQALGQGPQFIFQYYREEENGRGNFPPRFSGLQFPNYSSELNVNALELDDSALYLCASSSRDSSYNEQFFGPGTRLTVL.

The gene calls are TRBV27 and TRBJ1-1, with D tentatively TRBD1 (6 bases). The CDR3 covers 18 residues. V was pared by 4 bases and J by 6 bases, with 27 bases between. In germline, CDR1 is MNHEY, CDR2 SMNVEV (reference sequence). Written as DNA, the CDR3 is TGTGCCAGCAGTTCTACAGGGCGAGGAGGTACAAGAGTCGCTGAAGCTTTCTTT. Its translation is CASSSTGRGGTRVAEAFF.

The chain uses TRBV6-2 or TRBV6-3 and TRBJ1-1; 7 bases match TRBD1. V trimming: 2 bases; J trimming: 8 bases; junction bases outside the gene matches: 8. Germline lookup yields CDR1 MNHEY and CDR2 SVGEGT. The CDR3 has 14 amino acids. The CDR3 DNA follows: TGTGCCAGCAGTTACGTAGGACAGGCTGAGGAAGCTTTCTTT. It encodes CASSYVGQAEEAFF.

V is TRBV29-1 and J is TRBJ2-3, with a weak D call TRBD2 (5 bases). The CDR3 extends over 15 amino acids. Germline loops: CDR1 SQVTM, CDR2 ANQGSEA. Trimming cost V 6 bases and J 4 bases, with 20 bases left between them. The CDR3 nucleotides read TGCAGCGTCCGTAGGGAGCCCCCGGCGGCAGATACGCAGTATTTT. Translated, it gives CSVRREPPAADTQYF.

V and J are TRBV2 and TRBJ1-6; no clear D. CDR3 length: 12 amino acids. Trimming pared 7 bases from V and 8 bases from J, leaving 9 bases between. Germline values: CDR1 SNHLY, CDR2 FYNNEI. The CDR3 sequence is CASTESYSPLHF. DNA for the CDR3: TGTGCCAGCACCGAGAGCTATTCACCCCTCCACTTT. Full variable domain (remainder filled in from reference TRBV2 and TRBJ1-6): EPEVTQTPSHQVTQMGQEVILRCVPISNHLYFYWYRQILGQKVEFLVSFYNNEISEKSEIFDDQFSVERPDGSNFTLKIRSTKLEDSAMYFCASTESYSPLHFGNGTRLTVT.

The DNA of the CDR3 is TGTGCTAGTGGGCCACAGGGTTTGGGCTCACCCCTCCACTTT. Protein product: CASGPQGLGSPLHF. This rearrangement joins TRBV12-5 to TRBJ1-6; possible D gene TRBD1, 6 bases. CDR3 length equals 14 residues. V lost 6 bases to trimming and J lost 10 bases, with 16 bases between them. The germline gives CDR1 LGHNT, CDR2 FRNRAP. The complete variable domain, with remaining parts taken from reference TRBV12-5 and TRBJ1-6, reads DARVTQTPRHKVTEMGQEVTMRCQPILGHNTVFWYRQTMMQGLELLAYFRNRAPLDDSGMPKDRFSAEMPDATLATLKIQPSEPRDSAVYFCASGPQGLGSPLHFGNGTRLTVT.

This chain connects TRBV2 to TRBJ1-2; TRBD1 matches at 11 bases. Germline CDR1 is SNHLY and CDR2 is FYNNEI. The J segment lost 4 bases and the V segment lost 7 bases, leaving 5 bases of the junction unmatched. The CDR3 runs 14 residues. The CDR3 protein is CASKAGQGAYGYTF. In DNA, the CDR3 is TGTGCCAGCAAGGCCGGACAGGGGGCCTATGGCTACACCTTC.

This clone was seen once. The genes are TRBV27 and TRBJ2-1; D is unclear. The CDR3 is 14 residues long. Trimming cost V 8 bases and J 0 bases, with 11 bases left between them. Germline V gives CDR1 MNHEY, CDR2 SMNVEV (reference sequence). The CDR3 sequence: CASSASGSYNEQFF. In DNA, the CDR3 is TGTGCCAGCTCAGCCTCTGGCTCCTACAATGAGCAGTTCTTC.

This sequence joins TRBV3-1 (or the pseudogene TRBV3-2) and TRBJ1-3; no clear D gene. Germline V gene data show CDR1 as LGHDT and CDR2 as YNNKEL (reference sequence). The CDR3 is 12 residues long. The CDR3 DNA reads as TGTGCTGCGTTAGACTCTGGAAACACCATATATTTT. Translated: CAALDSGNTIYF.

The chain recombines TRBV27 with TRBJ2-7; D uncertain. With 5 bases removed from V and 1 base from J, the gap between germline ends came to 15 bases. This CDR3 is 15 amino acids long. Germline-derived CDR1 and CDR2 are MNHEY and SMNVEV (reference sequence). The CDR3 sequence: CASSLYSSPSYEQYF. The CDR3 DNA reads TGTGCCAGCAGTCTGTACTCATCCCCGTCCTACGAGCAGTACTTC.

The chain links TRBV10-3 to TRBJ2-6, with D possibly matching TRBD2 (6 bases). Trimming stripped 6 bases from V and 0 bases from J, with 12 bases between. Germline V gene data show CDR1 as ENHRY and CDR2 as SYGVKD. This CDR3 has 16 amino acids. The CDR3 is CAISPGLFSGANVLTF. In DNA form, the CDR3 reads TGTGCCATCAGCCCGGGACTTTTCTCTGGGGCCAACGTCCTGACTTTC.

The chain uses TRBV19 and TRBJ2-7, with 12 bases aligning to TRBD1. This CDR3 is built from 15 residues. Germline V gene sequence: CDR1 LNHDA, CDR2 SQIVND (reference sequence). V was pared by 3 bases and J by 6 bases, with 6 bases of the junction left unmatched. CDR3 protein: CASSIPGQGAFEQYF. CDR3 nucleotide sequence: TGTGCCAGTAGTATCCCGGGACAGGGGGCCTTCGAGCAGTACTTC.

About this clone itself: The sample carries other DNA sequences with the same CDR3. This chain connects TRBV12-3 or TRBV12-4 to TRBJ2-7; D not resolved. There are 13 residues in the CDR3. V lost 4 bases and J lost 2, with 9 bases in between. CDR3 in amino acids: CASSYRQTYEQYF. CDR3 DNA sequence: TGTGCCAGCAGTTATCGGCAGACCTACGAGCAGTACTTC.

The rearrangement links TRBV7-6 to TRBJ1-1; tentative D call: TRBD1 (5 bases). Trimming shortened V by 5 bases and J by 2 bases, and 12 bases separated the two germline ends. There are 14 residues in the CDR3. Germline lookup yields CDR1 SGHVS and CDR2 FNYEAQ. CDR3 nucleotides: TGTGCCAGCAGCCCCGGGACGGTTAACACTGAAGCTTTCTTT. Amino acids: CASSPGTVNTEAFF.

The V gene is TRBV4-3, the J gene TRBJ1-1; D is perhaps TRBD1 (5 bases). Trimming pared 1 base from V and 1 base from J, leaving 10 bases between. Germline V CDR1 and CDR2: LGHNA, YSLEER. The CDR3 length is 15 residues. CDR3 in amino acids: CASSQGGDWNTEAFF. The CDR3 DNA reads TGCGCCAGCAGCCAAGGGGGCGATTGGAACACTGAAGCTTTCTTT.

The chain couples TRBV30 to TRBJ2-3; the D call may be TRBD1 or TRBD2 (5 bases each). The germline V gene has CDR1 GTSNPN and CDR2 SVGIG (reference sequence). V was shortened by 0 bases and J by 3 bases, with 13 bases between the two germline ends. The CDR3 runs 15 residues. Here the CDR3 reads CAWSVQSRGTDTQYF. The CDR3 DNA is TGTGCCTGGAGTGTACAGTCGAGGGGTACAGATACGCAGTATTTT.

The chain employs TRBV9 and TRBJ1-5; unclear D gene. The CDR3 consists of 16 residues. V was trimmed by 4 bases and J by 0 bases, leaving 14 bases between them. Germline V lookup: CDR1 SGDLS, CDR2 YYNGEE. The CDR3 DNA reads as TGTGCCAGCAGCAGCGGTCCACAACTTAGCAATCAGCCCCAGCATTTT. Protein: CASSSGPQLSNQPQHF.

The V and J genes are TRBV7-9 and TRBJ2-2, with D possibly being TRBD2 (6 bases). The CDR3 is 16 amino acids. V was pared by 5 bases and J by 6 bases, with 19 bases between. The V gene's germline CDR1 is SEHNR and CDR2 FQNEAQ (reference sequence). The DNA of the CDR3 is TGTGCCAGCAGCGGAGGTCCGGGAGTATGGGCCGGGGAGCTGTTTTTT. Protein product: CASSGGPGVWAGELFF. The full variable domain, with the rest looked up from reference TRBV7-9 and TRBJ2-2, is DTGVSQNPRHKITKRGQNVTFRCDPISEHNRLYWYRQTLGQGPEFLTYFQNEAQLEKSRLLSDRFSAERPKGSFSTLEIQRTEQGDSAMYLCASSGGPGVWAGELFFGEGSRLTVL.

The V and J genes are TRBV19 and TRBJ2-1; 14 bases agree with TRBD2. The trim removed 3 bases at V and 12 bases at J, leaving 10 bases unmatched. Germline V gives CDR1 LNHDA, CDR2 SQIVND (reference sequence). The CDR3 runs 16 residues. The CDR3 region is CASSIQPGLAGVGQFF. In DNA, the CDR3 is TGTGCCAGTAGTATTCAACCGGGACTAGCGGGAGTGGGGCAGTTCTTC.

The chain combines TRBV7-9 with TRBJ2-2; 7 bases agree with TRBD1. This CDR3 contains 15 residues. CDR1 and CDR2 from the germline V gene are SEHNR and FQNEAQ (reference sequence). The V and J ends lost 5 bases and 2 bases, in that order; junction bases with no gene match: 5. CDR3 amino acids: CASSGRTGNTGELFF. CDR3 coding DNA: TGTGCCAGCAGCGGGCGGACAGGCAACACCGGGGAGCTGTTTTTT.

This chain connects TRBV4-2 to TRBJ2-1; TRBD2 agrees at 9 bases. The junction had 5 bases not matched to a gene; V was cut back by 3 bases and J by 2 bases. The CDR3 runs 16 residues. Looked up from germline, CDR1 is LGHNA and CDR2 is YNFKEQ. CDR3 loop: CASSQRTSDPYNEQFF. The CDR3 bases are TGTGCCAGCAGCCAGCGGACTAGCGACCCCTACAATGAGCAGTTCTTC.

This clone has a handful of counts. The chain combines TRBV3-1 (or the pseudogene TRBV3-2) with TRBJ2-7; D is tentatively TRBD1 or TRBD2 (5 bases each). V shed 1 base and J shed 1 base, with 17 bases lying between them. The CDR3 is 17 residues long. Looked up from germline, CDR1 is LGHDT and CDR2 is YNNKEL (reference sequence). The CDR3 protein is CASSQVRGPGPSYEQYF. CDR3 nucleotide sequence: TGTGCCAGCAGCCAAGTGCGCGGGCCAGGGCCATCCTACGAGCAGTACTTC.

The chain combines TRBV3-1 (or the pseudogene TRBV3-2) with TRBJ2-1, with D unresolved. The V and J ends lost 1 base and 8 bases respectively, with 6 bases between them. Germline V gene data show CDR1 as LGHDT and CDR2 as YNNKEL (reference sequence). This CDR3 is 12 amino acids long. CDR3 residues: CASSQGGDEQFF. In DNA form, the CDR3 reads TGTGCCAGCAGCCAAGGAGGAGATGAGCAGTTCTTC.